Shown below are 12 T cell receptor beta chains from a single sample sequenced in a study of beta chain features in type 1 diabetes. Expressed TCRB transcripts were sequenced because the entire RNA isolate underwent reverse transcription. TCRdb keeps only in-frame clones here, not all; method: immunoSEQ multiplex PCR. Of about 900,000 clones listed, about a sixth are singletons. What was sequenced was naive CD4+ T cells from blood. Every receptor here comes from a woman under 30 in good health.

This clone occurred a few times. The chain combines TRBV5-1 with TRBJ1-1; D is unclear. Deletions cut 0 bases from V and 0 bases from J, with 9 bases between. The CDR3 contains 15 residues. Germline CDR1 and CDR2: SGHRS and YFSETQ. The CDR3 reads CASSLARFMNTEAFF. The CDR3 DNA is TGCGCCAGCAGCTTGGCAAGGTTCATGAACACTGAAGCTTTCTTT. The variable domain in full, completed from reference TRBV5-1 and TRBJ1-1, reads KAGVTQTPRYLIKTRGQQVTLSCSPISGHRSVSWYQQTPGQGLQFLFEYFSETQRNKGNFPGRFSGRQFSNSRSEMNVSTLELGDSALYLCASSLARFMNTEAFFGQGTRLTVV.

This chain connects TRBV28 to TRBJ1-5; 11 nucleotides line up with TRBD1. The germline CDR1 and CDR2 sequences are MDHEN and SYDVKM. V gave up 6 bases and J gave up 7 bases; unmatched junction bases: 2. There are 13 residues in the CDR3. Written as DNA, the CDR3 is TGTGCCAGCAGGGGACAGGGGGGGCAGCCCCAGCATTTT. It yields the protein CASRGQGGQPQHF.

About this clone itself: Other nucleotide sequences in the sample specify the same CDR3. The rearrangement links TRBV7-2 to TRBJ2-3; 7 nucleotides line up with TRBD2. Germline V gene sequence: CDR1 SGHTA, CDR2 FQGNSA. The CDR3 consists of 14 residues. The V gene end was trimmed by 3 bases and the J gene end by 1 base; junction bases not matched to a gene: 1. Here the CDR3 reads CASSLLAGTDTQYF. The CDR3 nucleotides are TGTGCCAGCAGCTTGCTAGCGGGCACAGATACGCAGTATTTT.

This clone was seen only a few times. The J gene is TRBJ2-4, the V gene TRBV28; TRBD1 is a possible D gene (6 bases). The V and J ends lost 6 bases and 3 bases respectively, with 9 bases between them. CDR1 MDHEN and CDR2 SYDVKM come from the germline V gene. The CDR3 consists of 13 residues. CDR3 sequence (DNA): TGTGCCAGCAGACCAGGGGTCAAAAACATTCAGTACTTC. Translated: CASRPGVKNIQYF. The full variable domain, with the rest looked up from reference TRBV28 and TRBJ2-4, is DVKVTQSSRYLVKRTGEKVFLECVQDMDHENMFWYRQDPGLGLRLIYFSYDVKMKEKGDIPEGYSVSREKKERFSLILESASTNQTSMYLCASRPGVKNIQYFGAGTRLSVL.

The gene calls are TRBV29-1 and TRBJ1-2, with unresolved D. The CDR3 totals 13 residues. V was trimmed by 7 bases and J by 1 base, leaving 13 bases between them. CDR1 SQVTM and CDR2 ANQGSEA come from the germline V gene. The CDR3 DNA is TGCAGCGGGTGGTCTGGTAATAACTATGGCTACACCTTC. Protein: CSGWSGNNYGYTF.

The count of this clone is one. The V call is TRBV19, the J call TRBJ1-2; no definite D call. Germline lookup yields CDR1 LNHDA and CDR2 SQIVND (reference sequence). Trimming took off 5 bases at V and 2 bases at J, with 12 bases between the two ends. The CDR3 runs 14 residues. The CDR3 here is CASSVNRANYGYTF. CDR3 nucleotide sequence: TGTGCCAGTAGTGTTAACAGAGCAAACTATGGCTACACCTTC.

This clone was seen a few times. The rearrangement uses TRBV27 and TRBJ1-2; 7 bases map to TRBD1. The CDR3 spans 19 residues. The germline gives CDR1 MNHEY, CDR2 SMNVEV (reference sequence). V trimming: 3 bases; J trimming: 4 bases; junction bases outside the gene matches: 20. CDR3 in DNA: TGTGCCAGCAGTTTTCGGGGAAGACAGGGTCCCCCTTTTCGCTATGGCTACACCTTC. Its translation is CASSFRGRQGPPFRYGYTF.

This CDR3 is CASSPRLAGASYEQYF. The CDR3 DNA sequence: TGTGCCAGCAGCCCCCGACTAGCGGGAGCCTCCTACGAGCAGTACTTC. The chain has TRBV7-2 and TRBJ2-7; 12 bases fit TRBD2. V dropped 5 bases and J dropped 0; count of bases not matched to a gene: 5. The CDR3 length is 16 residues. Germline values: CDR1 SGHTA, CDR2 FQGNSA.

The chain uses TRBV18 and TRBJ1-1; 7 bases fit TRBD1. The CDR3 sequence is 15 residues long. CDR1 and CDR2 from the germline V gene are KGHSH and LQKENI. V was pared by 0 bases and J by 2 bases, with 3 bases of the junction left unmatched. CDR3 sequence (DNA): TGTGCCAGCTCACCACCGGGACAGCGAAACACTGAAGCTTTCTTT. Translation gives CASSPPGQRNTEAFF.

In this sample, this clone turned up a few times. Being one base from a much bigger clone, this may be a read error. Distinct nucleotide sequences in the sample also encode this CDR3. The rearrangement uses TRBV7-9 and TRBJ1-1, with D possibly being TRBD1 (6 bases). CDR1 is SEHNR, CDR2 FQNEAQ, per germline (reference sequence). The CDR3 is made up of 13 amino acids. Trimming cost V 5 bases and J 1 base, with 8 bases left between them. The CDR3 reads CASSPQGNTEAFF. The CDR3 nucleotides read TGTGCCAGCAGCCCACAGGGGAACACTGAAGCTTTCTTT. Based on the CDR3 plus reference TRBV7-9 and TRBJ1-1, the full variable domain is DTGVSQNPRHKITKRGQNVTFRCDPISEHNRLYWYRQTLGQGPEFLTYFQNEAQLEKSRLLSDRFSAERPKGSFSTLEIQRTEQGDSAMYLCASSPQGNTEAFFGQGTRLTVV.

This clone was seen more than once but under ten times. J is TRBJ2-4 and V is TRBV6-5, with 9 bases that match TRBD2. This CDR3 contains 14 residues. V shed 7 bases and J 2 bases; nucleotides not matched to a gene: 3. Per the germline V gene, CDR1 is MNHEY and CDR2 is SVGAGI. In DNA, the CDR3 is TGTGCCAGCATGCGGGAGGGCACCAAAAACATTCAGTACTTC. Its translation: CASMREGTKNIQYF.

This clone was recorded a few times. The rearrangement joins TRBV28 to TRBJ1-4; no clear D gene. Germline assignment: CDR1 MDHEN and CDR2 SYDVKM. The CDR3 runs 14 residues. Trimming took off 2 bases at V and 8 bases at J, with 12 bases between the two ends. CDR3 sequence: CASSLSGPSEKLFF. The CDR3 DNA follows: TGTGCCAGCAGTTTAAGTGGGCCCTCCGAAAAACTGTTTTTT.